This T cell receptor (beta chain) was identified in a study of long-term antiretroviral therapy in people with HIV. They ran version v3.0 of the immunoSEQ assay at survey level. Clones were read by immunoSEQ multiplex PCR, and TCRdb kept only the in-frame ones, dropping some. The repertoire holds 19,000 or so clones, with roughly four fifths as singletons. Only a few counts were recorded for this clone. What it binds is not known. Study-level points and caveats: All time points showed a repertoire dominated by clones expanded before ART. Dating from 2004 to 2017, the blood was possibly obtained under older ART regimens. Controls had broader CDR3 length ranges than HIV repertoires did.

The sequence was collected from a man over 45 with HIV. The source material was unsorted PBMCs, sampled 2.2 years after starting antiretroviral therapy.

This CDR3 reads CASTSLPTYNEQFF. The CDR3 coding sequence is TGTGCCAGCACCTCCCTTCCGACCTACAATGAGCAGTTCTTC. The chain is built from TRBV2 and TRBJ2-1; D gene ambiguous. The germline CDR1 and CDR2 sequences are SNHLY and FYNNEI. CDR3 length: 14 amino acids. V lost 7 bases to trimming and J lost 2 bases, with 12 bases between them.